This T cell receptor (beta chain) was identified during a study of blood T cells in healthy people across ages. As for the study in general: Researchers report that template switching captured about one barcoded beta molecule per two T cells.

The V and J ends lost 3 bases and 9 bases respectively, with 14 bases between them. The CDR3 runs 13 residues. Germline V gene data show CDR1 as SGDLS and CDR2 as YYNGEE. With a J-beta primer mix and a sample-barcoded 5' primer, a second PCR ran about 7 to 11 cycles. TCRdb ran MiXCR on the 5' RACE reads and lists one entry per CDR3 protein. The sample consists of about 1.4 million distinct CDR3 sequences, around 59% of them appearing once. The specimen sequenced was blood. The chain recombines TRBV9 with TRBJ2-3; D unresolved. This TCR derives from a man aged 18 to 35 in good health. The CDR3 reads CASSATLETTQYF. Here the CDR3 DNA reads TGTGCCAGCAGCGCTACCCTTGAGACGACGCAGTATTTT.